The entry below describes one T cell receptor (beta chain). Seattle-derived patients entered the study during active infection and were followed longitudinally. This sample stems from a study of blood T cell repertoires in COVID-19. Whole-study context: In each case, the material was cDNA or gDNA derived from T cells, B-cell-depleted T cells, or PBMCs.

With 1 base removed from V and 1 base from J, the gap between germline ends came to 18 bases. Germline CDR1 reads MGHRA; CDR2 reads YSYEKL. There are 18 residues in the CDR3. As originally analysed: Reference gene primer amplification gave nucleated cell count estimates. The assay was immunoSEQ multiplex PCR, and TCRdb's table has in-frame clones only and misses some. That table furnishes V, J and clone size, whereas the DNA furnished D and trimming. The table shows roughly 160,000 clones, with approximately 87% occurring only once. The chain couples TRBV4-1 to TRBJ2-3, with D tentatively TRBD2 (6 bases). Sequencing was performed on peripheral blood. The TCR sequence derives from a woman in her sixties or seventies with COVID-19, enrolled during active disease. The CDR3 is CASSQADKRGTRTDTQYF. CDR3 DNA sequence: TGCGCCAGCAGCCAAGCTGATAAACGGGGGACTCGCACAGATACGCAGTATTTT.